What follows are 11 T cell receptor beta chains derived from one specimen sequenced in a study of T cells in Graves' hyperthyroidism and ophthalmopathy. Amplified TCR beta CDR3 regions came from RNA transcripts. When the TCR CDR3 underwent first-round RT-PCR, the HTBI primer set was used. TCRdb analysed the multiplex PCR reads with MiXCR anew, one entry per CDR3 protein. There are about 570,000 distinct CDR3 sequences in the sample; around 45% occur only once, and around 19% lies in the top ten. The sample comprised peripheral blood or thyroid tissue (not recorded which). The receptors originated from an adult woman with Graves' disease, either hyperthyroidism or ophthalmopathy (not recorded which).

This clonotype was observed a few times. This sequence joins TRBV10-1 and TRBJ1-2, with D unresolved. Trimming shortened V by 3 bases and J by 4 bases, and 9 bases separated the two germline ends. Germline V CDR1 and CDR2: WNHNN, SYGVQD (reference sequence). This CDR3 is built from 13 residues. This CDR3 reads CASSESNSYGYTF. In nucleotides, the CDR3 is TGCGCCAGCAGTGAATCAAACAGCTATGGCTACACCTTC.

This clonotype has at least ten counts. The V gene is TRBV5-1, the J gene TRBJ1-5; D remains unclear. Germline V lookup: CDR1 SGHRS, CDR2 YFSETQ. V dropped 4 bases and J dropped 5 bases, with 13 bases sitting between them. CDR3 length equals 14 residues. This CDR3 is CASSPDSIDQPQHF. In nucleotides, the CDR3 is TGCGCCAGCAGCCCGGACTCGATAGATCAGCCCCAGCATTTT.

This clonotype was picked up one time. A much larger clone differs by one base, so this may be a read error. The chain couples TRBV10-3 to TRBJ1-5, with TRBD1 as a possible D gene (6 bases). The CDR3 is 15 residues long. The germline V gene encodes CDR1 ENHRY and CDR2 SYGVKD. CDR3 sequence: CASSFRGQGDRPQHF. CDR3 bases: TGTGCCAGCAGTTTTCGGGGACAAGGAGACCGGCCCCAGCATTTT.

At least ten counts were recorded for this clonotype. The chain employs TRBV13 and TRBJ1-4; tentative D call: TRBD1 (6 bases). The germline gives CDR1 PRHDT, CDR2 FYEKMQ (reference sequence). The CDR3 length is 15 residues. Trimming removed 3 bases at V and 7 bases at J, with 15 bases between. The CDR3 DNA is TGTGCCAGCAGCTTGATAACAGGGATCAGTGAAAAACTGTTTTTT. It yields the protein CASSLITGISEKLFF.

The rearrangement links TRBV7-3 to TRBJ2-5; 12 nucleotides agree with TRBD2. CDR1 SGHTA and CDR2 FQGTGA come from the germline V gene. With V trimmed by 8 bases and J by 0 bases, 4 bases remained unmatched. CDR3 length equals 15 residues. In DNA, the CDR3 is TGTGCCAGCGGGCTAGCGGGAGGGTACCAAGAGACCCAGTACTTC. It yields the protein CASGLAGGYQETQYF.

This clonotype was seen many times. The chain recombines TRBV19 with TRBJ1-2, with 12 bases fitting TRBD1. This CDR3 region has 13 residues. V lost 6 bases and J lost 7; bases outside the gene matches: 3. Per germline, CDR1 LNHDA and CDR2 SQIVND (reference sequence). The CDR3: CASSGTGGSGYTF. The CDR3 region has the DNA TGTGCCAGTAGCGGGACAGGGGGCTCTGGCTACACCTTC.

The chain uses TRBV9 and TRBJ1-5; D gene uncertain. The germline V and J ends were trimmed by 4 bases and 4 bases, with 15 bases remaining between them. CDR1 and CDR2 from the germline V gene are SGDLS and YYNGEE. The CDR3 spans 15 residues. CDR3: CASSIGPGGNQPQHF. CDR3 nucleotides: TGTGCCAGCAGCATAGGGCCCGGAGGGAATCAGCCCCAGCATTTT.

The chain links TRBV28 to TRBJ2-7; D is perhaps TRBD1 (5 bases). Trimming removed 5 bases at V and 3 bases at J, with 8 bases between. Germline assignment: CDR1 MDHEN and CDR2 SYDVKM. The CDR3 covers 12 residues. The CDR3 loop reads CASSVTVYEQYF. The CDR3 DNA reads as TGTGCCAGCAGTGTGACAGTCTACGAGCAGTACTTC.

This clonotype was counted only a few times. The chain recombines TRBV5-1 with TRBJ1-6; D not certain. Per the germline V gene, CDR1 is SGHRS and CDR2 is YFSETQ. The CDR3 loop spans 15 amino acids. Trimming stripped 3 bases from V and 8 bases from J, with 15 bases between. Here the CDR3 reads CASSSRRGVDSPLHF. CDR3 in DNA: TGCGCCAGCAGCTCTCGACGAGGCGTCGATTCACCCCTCCACTTT.

The CDR3 reads CAISAGDGSEQYF. The DNA for the CDR3 is TGTGCCATCAGTGCAGGGGACGGAAGCGAGCAGTACTTC. The chain carries TRBV10-3 and TRBJ2-7, with D possibly being TRBD1 (6 bases). The CDR3 loop spans 13 amino acids. In germline, CDR1 is ENHRY, CDR2 SYGVKD. Trimming shortened V by 4 bases and J by 6 bases, and 13 bases separated the two germline ends.

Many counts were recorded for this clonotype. CDR3 residues: CAISLSGDTGELFF. The CDR3 region has the DNA TGTGCCATCAGTCTGAGTGGGGACACCGGGGAGCTGTTTTTT. The rearrangement uses TRBV10-3 and TRBJ2-2; D ambiguous. Germline assignment: CDR1 ENHRY and CDR2 SYGVKD. The CDR3 loop spans 14 amino acids. V was pared by 5 bases and J by 3 bases, with 10 bases between.